A selection of T cell receptor beta chains follows, all from one sample in a study of shared clonotypes between healthy human individuals. Clones were sequenced by immunoSEQ multiplex PCR, and TCRdb holds only the in-frame ones, with some missing. Of about 1 million clones in the sample, around 74% were seen once. The sample was memory CD4+ T cells sorted from blood. These receptors were taken from a man aged 18 to 30 in good health. The CDR3 runs from the conserved cysteine through the conserved F or W. A D gene is named only where the DNA matches it firmly. The size of a clone is reported for some rows only, either as once, few or many, or as a class for expanded clones.

TRBV23-1	TRBJ2-7	.	.	14	TGCGCCAGCAGTCAGATGGCAGGGAACTACGAGCAGTACTTC	CASSQMAGNYEQYF
TRBV15	TRBJ2-7	TRBD1	few	13	TGTGCCACCAGCAGAGATAGGGGGCGGGAGCAGTACTTC	CATSRDRGREQYF
TRBV10-1	TRBJ2-3	.	.	16	TGCGCCAGCAGTGATCCGGGATCGAAGAGCACAGATACGCAGTATTTT	CASSDPGSKSTDTQYF
TRBV6-6	TRBJ2-1	TRBD2	.	16	TGTGCCAGCAGCCGGACTAGCGGGGGGTCCTACAATGAGCAGTTCTTC	CASSRTSGGSYNEQFF
TRBV11-2	TRBJ2-2	.	once	17	TGTGCCAGCAGCGCCATCTACAGCTGGTATTTGAACGGGGAGCTGTTTTTT	CASSAIYSWYLNGELFF
TRBV27	TRBJ1-5	TRBD1	.	15	TGTGCCAGCAGTTTATTCCAGGGGGGGACTCAGCCCCAGCATTTT	CASSLFQGGTQPQHF
TRBV10-3	TRBJ1-5	TRBD1	.	17	TGTGCCATCAGTGAGTCTCGTCCCGGGACAGGGGATGAAGCCCAGCATTTT	CAISESRPGTGDEAQHF
TRBV11-2	TRBJ2-7	TRBD2	.	16	TGTGCCAGCAGCTTAGATATCGGGGGGTTCCCTAGAGAGCAGTACTTC	CASSLDIGGFPREQYF
TRBV4-1	TRBJ2-3	TRBD2	.	15	TGCGCCAGCAGCCCTAGCGGGGGCTACACAGATACGCAGTATTTT	CASSPSGGYTDTQYF
TRBV27	TRBJ1-4	.	.	14	TGTGCCAGCAGTTTAAATCGGGGTTGGGAAAAACTGTTTTTT	CASSLNRGWEKLFF
TRBV5-4	TRBJ2-5	.	few	14	TGTGCCAGCAGCTTTTATGGCAGGCAAGAGACCCAGTACTTC	CASSFYGRQETQYF
TRBV6-1	TRBJ2-7	.	.	14	TGTGCCAGCAGTGGCCAGACAGCCTCCTACGAGCAGTACTTC	CASSGQTASYEQYF
TRBV11-2	TRBJ2-7	.	few	13	TGTGCCAGCAGCAATGGGGTTGACTACGAGCAGTACTTC	CASSNGVDYEQYF
TRBV7-9	TRBJ1-1	.	.	15	TGTGCCAGCAGCCTAGGGGTTACCGCACAGTCTAAAGCTTTCTTT	CASSLGVTAQSKAFF
TRBV9	TRBJ1-2	.	.	16	TGTGCCAGCAGCGGCGGTGGATCGGGGTCGTACTATGGCTACACCTTC	CASSGGGSGSYYGYTF
TRBV6-1	TRBJ1-2	.	.	12	TGTGCCAGCAGGATAGGGTCTATAGGCTACACCTTC	CASRIGSIGYTF
TRBV10-1	TRBJ1-2	.	.	13	TGCGCCACCCCCGGGGATAGCTTCTATGGCTACACCTTC	CATPGDSFYGYTF
TRBV5-1	TRBJ1-1	.	.	13	TGCGCCAGCAGCTTGCGGATAAACACTGAAGCTTTCTTT	CASSLRINTEAFF
TRBV7-9	TRBJ2-7	.	.	14	TGTGCCAGCAGCACGCTACGGAGCTCCTACGAGCAGTACTTC	CASSTLRSSYEQYF
TRBV6-6	TRBJ1-6	.	once	15	TGTGCCACCGTGAGGGACTATAATGGGAATTCACCCCTCCACTTT	CATVRDYNGNSPLHF
TRBV6-1	TRBJ1-1	.	once	13	TGTGCCAGCATTAACGGAATGAACACTGAAGCTTTCTTT	CASINGMNTEAFF
TRBV25-1	TRBJ2-7	TRBD1	.	14	TGTGCCAGCAGTGAATCTACAGGGGGAAGGGAGCAGTACTTC	CASSESTGGREQYF
TRBV29-1	TRBJ1-2	.	.	13	TGCAGCGTTGAAGAGGATGGAGGGAACCGCTACACCTTC	CSVEEDGGNRYTF
TRBV5-4	TRBJ1-6	.	few	14	TGTGCCAGCAGCTTGGAAGGCGCCAAGGGAGCCCTCCACTTT	CASSLEGAKGALHF
TRBV5-6	TRBJ1-5	TRBD1	few	15	TGTGCCAGCAGCTTGGGGGACAGGGGTGCGGCGCCCCAGCATTTT	CASSLGDRGAAPQHF
TRBV19	TRBJ2-3	TRBD2	.	14	TGTGCCAGTAGGACTAGCCCCAGCACAGATACGCAGTATTTT	CASRTSPSTDTQYF
TRBV7-8	TRBJ2-7	.	.	17	TGTGCCAGCAGCTCCAATTACGGTGGCAGTCATCACTACGAGCAGTACTTC	CASSSNYGGSHHYEQYF
TRBV9	TRBJ2-3	TRBD2	.	15	TGTGCCAGCAGCACTCCTAGCGGGAACACAGATACGCAGTATTTT	CASSTPSGNTDTQYF
TRBV28	TRBJ1-2	TRBD1	.	12	TGTGCCAGCAGTTCCGACAGGGCTGGCTACACCTTC	CASSSDRAGYTF
TRBV7-2	TRBJ2-1	TRBD2	.	13	TGTGCCAGCAGCCTACGATTAGCGGGAGTACGGTTCTTC	CASSLRLAGVRFF
TRBV6-6	TRBJ1-2	TRBD1	.	15	TGTGCCAGCAGGACGACAGGGGGTGACGACTATGGCTACACCTTC	CASRTTGGDDYGYTF
TRBV30	TRBJ2-6	TRBD1	few	16	TGTGCCTGGATCGGGACAGTGGAAATCGGGGCCAACGTCCTGACTTTC	CAWIGTVEIGANVLTF
TRBV4-1	TRBJ2-1	TRBD2	.	19	TGCGCCAGCAGCCAAAAGGTTGGACTAGCGCAAGGTTACTACAATGAGCAGTTCTTC	CASSQKVGLAQGYYNEQFF
TRBV30	TRBJ1-1	.	few	14	TGTGCCTGGAGTGTAGGTTATAGGGGAGCTGAAGCTTTCTTT	CAWSVGYRGAEAFF
TRBV5-1	TRBJ2-7	TRBD1	few	15	TGCGCCAGCAGCTGGGGGACAGCTGATCCCTCCGAGCAGTACTTC	CASSWGTADPSEQYF
TRBV30	TRBJ1-3	.	.	11	TGTGCCTGGCGCTCTGGAAACACCATATATTTT	CAWRSGNTIYF
TRBV5-1	TRBJ2-7	.	.	13	TGCGCCAGCAGCAAGGGACAAGACTACGAGCAGTACTTC	CASSKGQDYEQYF
TRBV7-9	TRBJ2-1	.	few	13	TGTGCCAGCAGCAACAGCGGAGGGACAGAGCAGTTCTTC	CASSNSGGTEQFF
TRBV10-3	TRBJ2-3	.	.	15	TGTGCCATCAGTGAGTCGGAAGGTGGCACAGATACGCAGTATTTT	CAISESEGGTDTQYF
TRBV9	TRBJ2-5	.	.	15	TGTGCCAGCAGCGTCACTTGGGGGGCACGAGAGACCCAGTACTTC	CASSVTWGARETQYF
TRBV21-1	TRBJ2-6	.	.	17	TGTGCCAGCAGCAAAGCCGGGCGCAGCTCTGGGGCCAACGTCCTGACTTTC	CASSKAGRSSGANVLTF
TRBV19	TRBJ1-5	.	.	14	TGTGCCAGTAGTGATGTAGCGGGCAATCAGCCCCAGCATTTT	CASSDVAGNQPQHF
TRBV5-4	TRBJ2-7	.	.	13	TGTGCCAGCAGCACCCGGGTAGGGGACGAGCAGTACTTC	CASSTRVGDEQYF
TRBV4-1	TRBJ2-7	TRBD2	.	16	TGCGCCAGCAGCGGACAAATGGCGGGGGGCGAGGACGAGCAGTACTTC	CASSGQMAGGEDEQYF
TRBV6-5	TRBJ1-1	.	.	13	TGTGCCAGTCAAGGGGGTGTAAGCACTGAAGCTTTCTTT	CASQGGVSTEAFF
TRBV28	TRBJ1-2	.	.	11	TGTGCCAGCACCTCTACACGACGCTACACCTTC	CASTSTRRYTF
TRBV6-4	TRBJ1-3	.	.	17	TGTGCCAGCAGTGACGAAGAGGCACGGTCATTTGGAAACACCATATATTTT	CASSDEEARSFGNTIYF
TRBV5-3	TRBJ2-5	.	.	14	TGTGCCAGAAGCTTCAAACCTATGGGGGAGACCCAGTACTTC	CARSFKPMGETQYF
TRBV9	TRBJ2-3	.	.	14	TGTGCCAGCAGCGTTTGGACAGGCACAGATACGCAGTATTTT	CASSVWTGTDTQYF